A single sample is the source of the 22 T cell receptor beta chains below, sequenced in a study of cytomegalovirus exposure and HLA in healthy donors. The PCR had 60 Vbeta and 13 Jbeta primers. This table comes from immunoSEQ multiplex PCR, and its TCRdb copy is limited to in-frame clones, with some not included. Of about 130,000 clones in the sample, approximately 89% were seen once. Sequenced material: PBMCs. The source of these receptors is a woman younger than 45 in good health and CMV-seropositive.

DNA for the CDR3: TGCGCCAGCAGGGAGCCTAGCGGGAGGGCAATCCCCACCTACAATGAGCAGTTCTTC. It codes for CASREPSGRAIPTYNEQFF. This chain links TRBV5-1 with TRBJ2-1; TRBD2 aligns across 12 bases. Trimming at V came to 5 bases and at J to 2 bases, leaving 14 bases not matched to a gene. The CDR3 covers 19 residues. The germline V gene has CDR1 SGHRS and CDR2 YFSETQ.

The gene calls are TRBV5-1 and TRBJ1-2; D not resolved. Germline CDR1 and CDR2: SGHRS and YFSETQ. The CDR3 contains 14 residues. Trimming took 0 bases from V and 3 from J, leaving 9 bases between them. In DNA form, the CDR3 reads TGCGCCAGCAGCTTGGTGCCGGGAGACTATGGCTACACCTTC. Translating it yields CASSLVPGDYGYTF.

This clone has more than one count but fewer than ten. J is TRBJ2-1 and V is TRBV5-1; D ambiguous. The CDR3 has 14 amino acids. Between the trimmed V and J ends, which lost 4 bases and 7 bases, there was a span of 15 bases. CDR1 and CDR2 from the germline V gene are SGHRS and YFSETQ. The CDR3 reads CASSPLPAENEQFF. The CDR3 DNA reads as TGCGCCAGCAGCCCGCTACCCGCCGAAAATGAGCAGTTCTTC.

The rearrangement joins TRBV5-1 to TRBJ2-1, with 7 bases identical to TRBD1. V trimming: 4 bases; J trimming: 6 bases; junction bases outside the gene matches: 7. Germline CDR1 SGHRS, CDR2 YFSETQ. The CDR3 contains 14 residues. The CDR3 is CASSTSTGPNEQFF. The DNA of the CDR3 is TGCGCCAGCAGCACTTCGACAGGGCCCAATGAGCAGTTCTTC.

V gene TRBV4-1 combines with J gene TRBJ1-2, with D perhaps TRBD1 (5 bases). Germline V lookup: CDR1 MGHRA, CDR2 YSYEKL. V shed 4 bases and J shed 5 bases, with 11 bases lying between them. CDR3 size: 13 residues. The CDR3 loop is CASSPGGLYGYTF. DNA for the CDR3: TGCGCCAGCAGCCCCGGGGGTTTATATGGCTACACCTTC.

The chain employs TRBV5-1 and TRBJ2-7; weak D call: TRBD2 (5 bases). This CDR3 spans 12 amino acids. V lost 3 bases, J lost 4 bases, and 8 bases lay in between. Looked up from germline, CDR1 is SGHRS and CDR2 is YFSETQ. The CDR3 is CASSSDWYEQYF. CDR3 in DNA: TGCGCCAGCAGCTCGGACTGGTACGAGCAGTACTTC.

The chain recombines TRBV28 with TRBJ2-3; D unclear. This CDR3 is 12 amino acids long. Germline values: CDR1 MDHEN, CDR2 SYDVKM. Deletions cut 1 base from V and 5 bases from J, with 4 bases between. CDR3 amino acids: CASSLSGDTQYF. In nucleotides, the CDR3 is TGTGCCAGCAGTTTATCGGGAGATACGCAGTATTTT.

CDR3 nucleotides: TGCGCCAGCAGCCAAGACTGGAGGGCGGATACGCAGTATTTT. Amino acids: CASSQDWRADTQYF. V gene TRBV4-1 combines with J gene TRBJ2-3; D might be TRBD2 (6 bases). The CDR3 is made up of 14 amino acids. The V gene's germline CDR1 is MGHRA and CDR2 YSYEKL. V lost 0 bases and J 6 bases, leaving 10 bases between the germline ends.

This chain connects TRBV2 to TRBJ2-7; a weak D match, TRBD1 (5 bases). From germline, CDR1 is SNHLY and CDR2 FYNNEI. Trimming removed 6 bases at V and 7 bases at J, with 16 bases between. The CDR3 totals 13 residues. The DNA of the CDR3 is TGTGCCAGCAGCCGACAGAGCCTTAGGGAGCAGTACTTC. The encoded protein is CASSRQSLREQYF.

The chain combines TRBV7-2 with TRBJ2-7; weak D call: TRBD2 (6 bases). The CDR3 consists of 12 residues. Germline values: CDR1 SGHTA, CDR2 FQGNSA. V lost 6 bases to trimming and J lost 6 bases, with 12 bases between them. The CDR3 is CASSSTSSEQYF. CDR3 DNA sequence: TGTGCCAGCAGTTCAACTAGCTCCGAGCAGTACTTC.

This clone appeared a single time. The chain joins TRBV5-1 to TRBJ2-7; D possibly corresponds to TRBD2 (5 bases). The germline V gene encodes CDR1 SGHRS and CDR2 YFSETQ. The CDR3 contains 14 residues. V was trimmed by 4 bases and J by 5 bases, leaving 16 bases between them. This CDR3 reads CASSLGSFGNEQYF. The CDR3 DNA is TGCGCCAGCAGCCTCGGGTCCTTCGGGAACGAGCAGTACTTC. Full variable domain (outside the CDR3, taken from reference TRBV5-1 and TRBJ2-7): KAGVTQTPRYLIKTRGQQVTLSCSPISGHRSVSWYQQTPGQGLQFLFEYFSETQRNKGNFPGRFSGRQFSNSRSEMNVSTLELGDSALYLCASSLGSFGNEQYFGPGTRLTVT.

The chain is built from TRBV2 and TRBJ1-6; the D is unclear. Germline V CDR1 and CDR2: SNHLY, FYNNEI. V was pared by 3 bases and J by 10 bases, with 13 bases between. The CDR3 runs 14 residues. Here the CDR3 reads CASSDESGQSPLHF. For the CDR3, the DNA is TGTGCCAGCAGTGACGAGTCAGGCCAATCACCCCTCCACTTT. Full variable domain (outside the CDR3, taken from reference TRBV2 and TRBJ1-6): EPEVTQTPSHQVTQMGQEVILRCVPISNHLYFYWYRQILGQKVEFLVSFYNNEISEKSEIFDDQFSVERPDGSNFTLKIRSTKLEDSAMYFCASSDESGQSPLHFGNGTRLTVT.

The chain couples TRBV5-4 to TRBJ2-7, with 10 bases lining up with TRBD1. The length of the CDR3 is 16 residues. Losses at the gene ends were 0 bases for V and 3 bases for J; bases not matched to a gene: 6. Germline-derived CDR1 and CDR2 are SGHNT and YYREEE (reference sequence). CDR3 DNA sequence: TGTGCCAGCAGCTTGGCATCGACAGGGGGCAACTACGAGCAGTACTTC. Translating gives CASSLASTGGNYEQYF.

The CDR3 spells CASSLSLSGANVLTF. The CDR3 DNA is TGCGCCAGCAGCTTGTCCCTCTCTGGGGCCAACGTCCTGACTTTC. The J gene is TRBJ2-6, the V gene TRBV5-1, with no clear D. Trimming shortened V by 1 base and J by 0 bases, and 5 bases separated the two germline ends. This CDR3 is 15 amino acids long. Germline lookup yields CDR1 SGHRS and CDR2 YFSETQ.

V and J are TRBV18 and TRBJ1-2, with 11 positions matching TRBD1. This CDR3 has 16 residues. Germline V lookup: CDR1 KGHSH, CDR2 LQKENI. V trimming: 4 bases; J trimming: 6 bases; junction bases outside the gene matches: 10. As DNA, the CDR3 is TGTGCCAGCTCACGGACAGGGGGCGCGGATACGGATGGCTACACCTTC. As protein: CASSRTGGADTDGYTF. The full variable domain, its missing parts supplied by reference TRBV18 and TRBJ1-2, is NAGVMQNPRHLVRRRGQEARLRCSPMKGHSHVYWYRQLPEEGLKFMVYLQKENIIDESGMPKERFSAEFPKEGPSILRIQQVVRGDSAAYFCASSRTGGADTDGYTFGSGTRLTVV.

The chain employs TRBV5-4 and TRBJ2-7; no clear D gene. CDR1 and CDR2 from the germline V gene are SGHNT and YYREEE (reference sequence). V was pared by 0 bases and J by 3 bases, with 4 bases between. This CDR3 has 12 amino acids. The CDR3 here is CASSLDNYEQYF. The CDR3 nucleotides read TGTGCCAGCAGCTTGGACAACTACGAGCAGTACTTC. Full variable domain (remainder filled in from reference TRBV5-4 and TRBJ2-7): ETGVTQSPTHLIKTRGQQVTLRCSSQSGHNTVSWYQQALGQGPQFIFQYYREEENGRGNFPPRFSGLQFPNYSSELNVNALELDDSALYLCASSLDNYEQYFGPGTRLTVT.

The rearrangement joins TRBV30 to TRBJ2-6, with TRBD1 matching 7 bases. V dropped 3 bases and J dropped 4; count of bases not matched to a gene: 3. CDR1 is GTSNPN and CDR2 is SVGIG in the germline V gene (reference sequence). The CDR3 runs 14 residues. The CDR3 reads CAWRDRAGANVLTF. The CDR3 nucleotides are TGTGCCTGGAGAGACAGGGCCGGGGCCAACGTCCTGACTTTC.

Comments on this clone: A read error may account for a junction end that differs from germline. The V and J genes are TRBV7-2 and TRBJ1-1; a possible D gene is TRBD1 (5 bases). In germline, CDR1 is SGHTA, CDR2 FQGNSA. The CDR3 consists of 12 residues. The chain's CDR3 is CASSLDGRRTHF. The CDR3 bases are TGTGCCAGCAGCTTAGATGGTCGAAGGACACACTTT.

The V gene is TRBV10-2, the J gene TRBJ2-3; D ambiguous. This CDR3 comprises 12 residues. Germline lookup yields CDR1 WSHSY and CDR2 SAAADI. The V and J ends lost 3 bases and 8 bases respectively, with 9 bases between them. CDR3 region: CASSDSSITQYF. Written as DNA, the CDR3 is TGCGCCAGCAGTGATTCTAGTATTACGCAGTATTTT.

The V call is TRBV29-1, the J call TRBJ1-5; possibly TRBD1 for D (5 bases). Trimming shortened V by 7 bases and J by 4 bases, and 26 bases separated the two germline ends. The germline V gene encodes CDR1 SQVTM and CDR2 ANQGSEA. The CDR3 length is 17 residues. CDR3 protein: CSGRDSYSVLINQPQHF. As DNA, the CDR3 is TGCAGCGGTCGGGACTCGTACTCCGTGCTTATTAATCAGCCCCAGCATTTT. Together with reference TRBV29-1 and TRBJ1-5, the CDR3 gives the full variable domain: SAVISQKPSRDICQRGTSLTIQCQVDSQVTMMFWYRQQPGQSLTLIATANQGSEATYESGFVIDKFPISRPNLTFSTLTVSNMSPEDSSIYLCSGRDSYSVLINQPQHFGDGTRLSIL.

Regarding this clone: Within the sample, other DNA sequences also encode this same CDR3. V and J are TRBV9 and TRBJ1-1, with D possibly matching TRBD1 (6 bases). The CDR3 covers 15 residues. CDR1 and CDR2 (germline): SGDLS, YYNGEE. V was clipped by 1 base and J by 1 base, with 11 bases between them. The CDR3 loop is CASSVSGTPNTEAFF. The DNA of the CDR3 is TGTGCCAGCAGCGTATCCGGGACACCGAACACTGAAGCTTTCTTT.

The chain uses TRBV5-6 and TRBJ1-2, with no clear D. Trimming shortened V by 2 bases and J by 1 base, and 9 bases separated the two germline ends. CDR3 length: 14 residues. The germline V gene has CDR1 SGHDT and CDR2 YYEEEE. In nucleotides, the CDR3 is TGTGCCAGCAGCTTTGCAGGAAATAACTATGGCTACACCTTC. Translating gives CASSFAGNNYGYTF.